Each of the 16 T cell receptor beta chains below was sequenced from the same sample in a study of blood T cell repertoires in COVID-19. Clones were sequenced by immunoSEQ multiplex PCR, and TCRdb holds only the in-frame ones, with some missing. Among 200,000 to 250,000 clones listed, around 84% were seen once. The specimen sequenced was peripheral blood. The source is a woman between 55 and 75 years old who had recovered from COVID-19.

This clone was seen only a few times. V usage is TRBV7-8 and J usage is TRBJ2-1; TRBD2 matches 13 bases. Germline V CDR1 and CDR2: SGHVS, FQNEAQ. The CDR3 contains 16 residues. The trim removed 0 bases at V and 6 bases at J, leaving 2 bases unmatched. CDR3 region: CASSLARLAGGNEQFF. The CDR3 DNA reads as TGTGCCAGCAGCTTAGCGAGACTAGCGGGGGGCAATGAGCAGTTCTTC. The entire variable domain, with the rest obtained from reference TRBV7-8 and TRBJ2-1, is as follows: GAGVSQSPRYKVAKRGQDVALRCDPISGHVSLFWYQQALGQGPEFLTYFQNEAQLDKSGLPSDRFFAERPEGSVSTLKIQRTQQEDSAVYLCASSLARLAGGNEQFFGPGTRLTVL.

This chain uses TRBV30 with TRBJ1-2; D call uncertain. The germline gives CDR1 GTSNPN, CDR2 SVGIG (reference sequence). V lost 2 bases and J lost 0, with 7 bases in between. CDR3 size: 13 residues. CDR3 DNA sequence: TGTGCCTGGAGTCCTAGTTCTAACTATGGCTACACCTTC. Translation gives CAWSPSSNYGYTF.

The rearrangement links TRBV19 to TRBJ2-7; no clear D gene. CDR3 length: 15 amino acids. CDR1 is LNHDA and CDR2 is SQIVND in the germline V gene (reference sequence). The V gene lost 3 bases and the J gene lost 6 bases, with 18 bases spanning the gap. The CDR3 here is CASSMANPPPGEQYF. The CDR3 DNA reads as TGTGCCAGTAGTATGGCTAATCCTCCCCCGGGCGAGCAGTACTTC. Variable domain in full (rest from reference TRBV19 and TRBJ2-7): DGGITQSPKYLFRKEGQNVTLSCEQNLNHDAMYWYRQDPGQGLRLIYYSQIVNDFQKGDIAEGYSVSREKKESFPLTVTSAQKNPTAFYLCASSMANPPPGEQYFGPGTRLTVT.

The CDR3 coding sequence is TGCGCCAGCTGGTGGGCTGGGAGCGGGGGGGCCGGACCGCCCCAGTACTTC. It translates to CASWWAGSGGAGPPQYF. The chain recombines TRBV10-2 with TRBJ2-5; 10 nucleotides agree with TRBD2. The V gene's germline CDR1 is WSHSY and CDR2 SAAADI. The trim removed 8 bases at V and 9 bases at J, leaving 21 bases unmatched. The CDR3 is 17 residues long.

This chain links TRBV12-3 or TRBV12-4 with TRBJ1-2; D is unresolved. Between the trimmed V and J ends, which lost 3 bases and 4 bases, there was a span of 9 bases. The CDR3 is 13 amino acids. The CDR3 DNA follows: TGTGCCAGCAGTTTGGGCGCCCGCTATGGCTACACCTTC. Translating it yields CASSLGARYGYTF.

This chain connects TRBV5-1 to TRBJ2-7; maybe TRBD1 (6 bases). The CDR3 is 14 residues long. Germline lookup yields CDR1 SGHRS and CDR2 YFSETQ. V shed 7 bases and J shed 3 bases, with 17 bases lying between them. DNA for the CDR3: TGCGCCAGCGCCCGGAGGACAGCGAGCTACGAGCAGTACTTC. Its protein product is CASARRTASYEQYF.

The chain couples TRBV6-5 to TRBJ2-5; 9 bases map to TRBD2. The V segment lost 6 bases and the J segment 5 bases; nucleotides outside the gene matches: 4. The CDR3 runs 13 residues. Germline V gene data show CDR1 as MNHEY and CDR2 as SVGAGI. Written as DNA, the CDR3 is TGTGCCAGCAGAGCTAGCGGGGCTGAGACCCAGTACTTC. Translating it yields CASRASGAETQYF.

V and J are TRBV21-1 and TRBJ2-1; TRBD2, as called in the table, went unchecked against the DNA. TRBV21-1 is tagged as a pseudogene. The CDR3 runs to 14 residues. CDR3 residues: CASPRGADYNEQFF. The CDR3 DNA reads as TGTGCCAGCCCGCGGGGGGCCGACTACAATGAGCAGTTCTTC.

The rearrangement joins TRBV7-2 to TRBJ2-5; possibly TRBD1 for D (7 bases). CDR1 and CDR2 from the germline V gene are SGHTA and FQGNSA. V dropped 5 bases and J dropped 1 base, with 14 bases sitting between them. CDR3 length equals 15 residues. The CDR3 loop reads CASSPRQGGQETQYF. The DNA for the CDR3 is TGTGCCAGCAGCCCGCGACAGGGAGGCCAAGAGACCCAGTACTTC.

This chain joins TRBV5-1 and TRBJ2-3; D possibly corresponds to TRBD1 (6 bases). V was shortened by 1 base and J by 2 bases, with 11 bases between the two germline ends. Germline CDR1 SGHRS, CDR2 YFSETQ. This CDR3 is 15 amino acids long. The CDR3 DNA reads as TGCGCCAGCAGCTTGCTAGACAGGTTCACAGATACGCAGTATTTT. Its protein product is CASSLLDRFTDTQYF.

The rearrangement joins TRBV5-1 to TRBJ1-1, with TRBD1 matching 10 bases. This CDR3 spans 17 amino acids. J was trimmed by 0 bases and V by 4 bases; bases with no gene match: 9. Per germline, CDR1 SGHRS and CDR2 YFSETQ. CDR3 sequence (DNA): TGCGCCAGCAGCGTACCCCGGGACAGGGGAATGAACACTGAAGCTTTCTTT. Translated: CASSVPRDRGMNTEAFF.

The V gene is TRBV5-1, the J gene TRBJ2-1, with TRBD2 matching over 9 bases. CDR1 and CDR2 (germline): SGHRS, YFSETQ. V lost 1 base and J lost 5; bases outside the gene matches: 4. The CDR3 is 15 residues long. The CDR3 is CASSLRPSGDNEQFF. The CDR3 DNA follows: TGCGCCAGCAGCTTGAGGCCTAGCGGGGACAATGAGCAGTTCTTC.

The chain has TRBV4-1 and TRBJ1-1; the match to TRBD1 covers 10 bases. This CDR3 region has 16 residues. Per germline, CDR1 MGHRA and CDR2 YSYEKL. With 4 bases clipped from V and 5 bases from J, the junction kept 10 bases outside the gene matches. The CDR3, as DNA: TGCGCCAGCAGCCTACCGGGACAGGGGCGAAGGACTGAAGCTTTCTTT. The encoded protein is CASSLPGQGRRTEAFF.

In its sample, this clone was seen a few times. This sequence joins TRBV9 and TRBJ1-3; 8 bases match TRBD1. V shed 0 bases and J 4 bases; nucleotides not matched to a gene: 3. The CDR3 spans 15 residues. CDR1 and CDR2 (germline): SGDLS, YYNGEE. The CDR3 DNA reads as TGTGCCAGCAGCGTAGAACAGGGGGAGGGAAACACCATATATTTT. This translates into CASSVEQGEGNTIYF.

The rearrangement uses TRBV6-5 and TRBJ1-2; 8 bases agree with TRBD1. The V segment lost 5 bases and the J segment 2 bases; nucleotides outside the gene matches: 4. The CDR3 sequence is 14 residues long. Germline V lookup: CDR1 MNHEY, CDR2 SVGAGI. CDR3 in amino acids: CASSRDRINYGYTF. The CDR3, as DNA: TGTGCCAGCAGTCGGGACAGGATAAACTATGGCTACACCTTC.

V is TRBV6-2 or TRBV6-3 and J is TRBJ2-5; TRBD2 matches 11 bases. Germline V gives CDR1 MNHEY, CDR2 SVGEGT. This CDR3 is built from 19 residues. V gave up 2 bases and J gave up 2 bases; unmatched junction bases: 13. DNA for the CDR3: TGTGCCAGCAGTTACACCTTAGCGGGGGGGCCGATTGGACAAGAGACCCAGTACTTC. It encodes CASSYTLAGGPIGQETQYF.